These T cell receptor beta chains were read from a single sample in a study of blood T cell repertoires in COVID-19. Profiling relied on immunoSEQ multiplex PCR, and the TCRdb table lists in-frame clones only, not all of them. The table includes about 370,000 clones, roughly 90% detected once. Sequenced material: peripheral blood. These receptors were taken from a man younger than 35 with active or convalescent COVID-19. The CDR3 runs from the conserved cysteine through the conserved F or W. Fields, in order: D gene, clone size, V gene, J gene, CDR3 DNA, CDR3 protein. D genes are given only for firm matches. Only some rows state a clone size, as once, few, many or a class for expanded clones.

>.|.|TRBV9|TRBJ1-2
TGTGCCAGCAGCGGATACGGGAACAGCTATGGCTACACCTTC
CASSGYGNSYGYTF
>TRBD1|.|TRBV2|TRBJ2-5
TGTGCCAGCAGGATGACAGGGACGTACCAAGAGACCCAGTACTTC
CASRMTGTYQETQYF
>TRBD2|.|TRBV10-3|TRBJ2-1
TGTGCCACCCTCGGCAGCGGGGCCTACAATGAGCAGTTCTTC
CATLGSGAYNEQFF
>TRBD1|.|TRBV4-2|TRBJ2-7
TGTGCCAGCAGCCAAGTTACAGGGGGCGAAATCTACGAGCAGTACTTC
CASSQVTGGEIYEQYF
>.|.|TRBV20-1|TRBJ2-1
TGCAGTGCTTGGAGGGAGCAGTTCTTC
CSAWREQFF
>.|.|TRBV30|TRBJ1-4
TGTGCCTCCCCAAGGGGCCGCGGAACTAATGAAAAACTGTTTTTT
CASPRGRGTNEKLFF
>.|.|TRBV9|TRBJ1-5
TGTGCCAGCTCTAAAGGGGACTTTAGCAATCAGCCCCAGCATTTT
CASSKGDFSNQPQHF
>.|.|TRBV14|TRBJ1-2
TGTGCCAGCAGCCAAGAGAGGATCCCCGGTAATGGCTACACCTTC
CASSQERIPGNGYTF
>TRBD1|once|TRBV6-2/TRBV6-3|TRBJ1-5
TGTGCCAGCAGTTTCGACAGGGGGGAACAGCCCCAGCATTTT
CASSFDRGEQPQHF
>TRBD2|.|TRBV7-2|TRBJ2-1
TGTGCCAGCAGCTCAACGACGACTAGCGGGAGTGGTGAGCAGTTCTTC
CASSSTTTSGSGEQFF
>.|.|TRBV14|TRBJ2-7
TGTGCCAGCAGCCAAGATTGGAGGGGCGAGCAGTACTTC
CASSQDWRGEQYF
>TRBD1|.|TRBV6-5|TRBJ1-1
TGTGCCAGCAGCCGGACAGGGATATACACTGAAGCTTTCTTT
CASSRTGIYTEAFF